The following is a TCR beta chain sequence with its context. Germline CDR1 SGHTA, CDR2 FQGNSA. The CDR3 runs to 15 residues. This specimen comes from a study of blood T cells in healthy people across ages. It was with a sample-barcoded 5' primer and a J-beta primer mix that a second PCR of about 6 to 12 cycles was run. Each CDR3 protein gets one entry after TCRdb re-called the 5' RACE reads with MiXCR. The sample has about 1.4 million distinct CDR3 sequences; approximately 63% are singletons. This sequence was found in a man aged 18 to 30 in good health. Input material: blood. The chain links TRBV7-2 to TRBJ2-5; 8 bases line up with TRBD2. The end of the DNA is better explained by TRBJ2-7, so the J call may be wrong. CDR3 sequence: CASSLFYGTSYEQYF. The DNA of the CDR3 is TGTGCCAGCAGCTTATTCTACGGGACTAGCTACGAGCAGTACTTC.